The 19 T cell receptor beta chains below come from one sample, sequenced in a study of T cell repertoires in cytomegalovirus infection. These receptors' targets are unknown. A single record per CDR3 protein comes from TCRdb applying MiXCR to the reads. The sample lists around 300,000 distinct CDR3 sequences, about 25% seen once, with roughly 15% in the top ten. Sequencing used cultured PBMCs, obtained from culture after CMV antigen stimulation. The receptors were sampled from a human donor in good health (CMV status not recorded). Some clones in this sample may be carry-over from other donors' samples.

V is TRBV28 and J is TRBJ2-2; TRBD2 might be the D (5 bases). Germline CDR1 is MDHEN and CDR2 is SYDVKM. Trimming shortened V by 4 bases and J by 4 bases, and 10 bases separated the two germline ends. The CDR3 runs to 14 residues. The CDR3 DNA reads TGTGCCAGCAGTTCTCCCGGGGTCACCGGGGAGCTGTTTTTT. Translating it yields CASSSPGVTGELFF.

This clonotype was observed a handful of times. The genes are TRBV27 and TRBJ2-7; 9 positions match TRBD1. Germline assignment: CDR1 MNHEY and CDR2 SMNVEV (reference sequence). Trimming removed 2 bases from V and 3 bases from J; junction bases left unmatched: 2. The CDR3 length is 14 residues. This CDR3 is CASSLKDRGYEQYF. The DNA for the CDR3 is TGTGCCAGCAGTTTAAAGGACAGGGGCTACGAGCAGTACTTC.

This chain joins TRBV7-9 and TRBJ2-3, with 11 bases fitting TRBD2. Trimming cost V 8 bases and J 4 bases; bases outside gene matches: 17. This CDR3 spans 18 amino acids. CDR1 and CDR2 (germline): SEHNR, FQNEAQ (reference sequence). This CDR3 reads CASGWTGSGRAEPDTQYF. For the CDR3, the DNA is TGTGCCAGCGGATGGACTGGTAGCGGGAGGGCCGAGCCAGATACGCAGTATTTT.

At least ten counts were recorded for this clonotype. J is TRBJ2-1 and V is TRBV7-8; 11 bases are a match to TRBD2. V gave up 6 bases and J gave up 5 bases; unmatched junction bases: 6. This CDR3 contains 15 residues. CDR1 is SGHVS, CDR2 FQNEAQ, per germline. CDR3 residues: CASRPIAGGNNEQFF. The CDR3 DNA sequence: TGTGCCAGCAGGCCAATAGCGGGAGGGAACAATGAGCAGTTCTTC.

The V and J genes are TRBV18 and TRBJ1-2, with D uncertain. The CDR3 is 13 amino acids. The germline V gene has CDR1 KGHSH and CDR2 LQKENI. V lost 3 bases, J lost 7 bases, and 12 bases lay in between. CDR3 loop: CASSPEGVGGYTF. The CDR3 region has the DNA TGTGCCAGCTCACCGGAGGGAGTAGGTGGCTACACCTTC.

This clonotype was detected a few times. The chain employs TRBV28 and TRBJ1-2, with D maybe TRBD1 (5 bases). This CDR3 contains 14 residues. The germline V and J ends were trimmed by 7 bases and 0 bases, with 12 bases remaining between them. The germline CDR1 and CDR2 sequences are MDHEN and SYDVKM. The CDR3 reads CASTPSGANYGYTF. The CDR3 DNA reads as TGTGCCAGCACCCCCTCGGGGGCTAACTATGGCTACACCTTC.

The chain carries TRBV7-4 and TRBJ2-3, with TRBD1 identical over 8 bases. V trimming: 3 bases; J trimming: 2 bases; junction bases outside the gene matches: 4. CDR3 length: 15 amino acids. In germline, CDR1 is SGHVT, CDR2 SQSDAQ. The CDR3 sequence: CASSFGTGITDTQYF. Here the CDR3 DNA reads TGTGCCAGCAGCTTCGGGACAGGAATCACAGATACGCAGTATTTT. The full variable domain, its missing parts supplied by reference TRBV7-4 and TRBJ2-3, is GAGVSQSPRYKVAKRGRDVALRCDSISGHVTLYWYRQTLGQGSEVLTYSQSDAQRDKSGRPSGRFSAERPERSVSTLKIQRTEQGDSAVYLCASSFGTGITDTQYFGPGTRLTVL.

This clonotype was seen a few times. The CDR3 region has the DNA TGCGCCAGCAGCACCTGGGCGGCGGAAATCGCCTATGGCTACACCTTC. It codes for CASSTWAAEIAYGYTF. This sequence joins TRBV4-1 and TRBJ1-2; no definite D call. CDR1 and CDR2 (germline): MGHRA, YSYEKL. CDR3 size: 16 residues. Trimming took 5 bases from V and 4 from J, leaving 20 bases between them.

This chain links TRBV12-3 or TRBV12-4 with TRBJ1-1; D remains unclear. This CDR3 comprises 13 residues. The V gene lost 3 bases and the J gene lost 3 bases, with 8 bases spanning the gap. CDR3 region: CASSFGFYTEAFF. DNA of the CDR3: TGTGCCAGCAGTTTTGGGTTTTACACTGAAGCTTTCTTT.

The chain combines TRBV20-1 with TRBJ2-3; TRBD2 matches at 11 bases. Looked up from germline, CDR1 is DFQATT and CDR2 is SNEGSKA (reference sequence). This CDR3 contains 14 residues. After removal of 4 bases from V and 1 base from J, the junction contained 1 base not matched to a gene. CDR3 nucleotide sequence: TGCAGTGCTATAGCGGGAGGGGGCACAGATACGCAGTATTTT. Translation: CSAIAGGGTDTQYF.

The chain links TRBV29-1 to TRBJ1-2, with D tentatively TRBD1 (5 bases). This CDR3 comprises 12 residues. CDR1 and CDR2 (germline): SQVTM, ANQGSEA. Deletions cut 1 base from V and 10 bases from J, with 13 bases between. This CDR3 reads CSVEGGGGFYTF. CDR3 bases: TGCAGCGTTGAAGGGGGCGGCGGCTTCTACACCTTC.

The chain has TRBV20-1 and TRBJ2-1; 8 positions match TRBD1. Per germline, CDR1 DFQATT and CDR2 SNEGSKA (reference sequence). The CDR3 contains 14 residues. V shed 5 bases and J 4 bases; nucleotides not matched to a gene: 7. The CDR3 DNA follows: TGCAGTGCTTCCCGTCAGGGGGCGTACAATGAGCAGTTCTTC. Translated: CSASRQGAYNEQFF.

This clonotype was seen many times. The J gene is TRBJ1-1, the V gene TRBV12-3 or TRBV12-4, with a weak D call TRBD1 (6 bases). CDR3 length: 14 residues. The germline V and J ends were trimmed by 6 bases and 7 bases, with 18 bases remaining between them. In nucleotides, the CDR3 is TGTGCCAGCAGCGCATTCAGGGGTATCAATGAAGCTTTCTTT. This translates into CASSAFRGINEAFF.

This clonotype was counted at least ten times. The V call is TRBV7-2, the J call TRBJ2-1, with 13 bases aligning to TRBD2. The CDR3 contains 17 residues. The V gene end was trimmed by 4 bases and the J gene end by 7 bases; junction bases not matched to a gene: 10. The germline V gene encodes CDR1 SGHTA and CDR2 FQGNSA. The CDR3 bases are TGTGCCAGCAGCTCGATCGGGACTAGCGGGACGCGGAATGAGCAGTTCTTC. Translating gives CASSSIGTSGTRNEQFF.

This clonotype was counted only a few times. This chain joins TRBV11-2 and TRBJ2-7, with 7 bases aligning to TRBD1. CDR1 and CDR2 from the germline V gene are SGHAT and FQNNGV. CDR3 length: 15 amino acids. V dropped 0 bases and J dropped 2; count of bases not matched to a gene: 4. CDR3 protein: CASSLEAGGPYEQYV. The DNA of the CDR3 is TGTGCCAGCAGCTTAGAGGCAGGGGGACCCTACGAGCAGTACGTC.

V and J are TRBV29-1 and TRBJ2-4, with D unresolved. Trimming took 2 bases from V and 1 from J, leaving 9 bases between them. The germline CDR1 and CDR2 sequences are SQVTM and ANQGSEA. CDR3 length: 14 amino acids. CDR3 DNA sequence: TGCAGCGTTGAATCCCTGGAGGCCAAAAACATTCAGTACTTC. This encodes CSVESLEAKNIQYF. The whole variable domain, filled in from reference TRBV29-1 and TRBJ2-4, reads SAVISQKPSRDICQRGTSLTIQCQVDSQVTMMFWYRQQPGQSLTLIATANQGSEATYESGFVIDKFPISRPNLTFSTLTVSNMSPEDSSIYLCSVESLEAKNIQYFGAGTRLSVL.

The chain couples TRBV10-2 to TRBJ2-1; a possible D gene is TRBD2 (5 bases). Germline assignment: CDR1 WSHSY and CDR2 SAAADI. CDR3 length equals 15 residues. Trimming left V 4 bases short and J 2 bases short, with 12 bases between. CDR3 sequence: CASSAGSGTYNEQFF. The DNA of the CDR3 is TGCGCCAGCAGTGCGGGGAGTGGGACCTACAATGAGCAGTTCTTC.

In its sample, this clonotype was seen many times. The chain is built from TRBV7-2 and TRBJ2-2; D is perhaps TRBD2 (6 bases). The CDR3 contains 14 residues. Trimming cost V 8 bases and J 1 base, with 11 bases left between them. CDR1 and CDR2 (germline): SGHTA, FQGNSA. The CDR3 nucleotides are TGTGCCAGCTTTCCCGGGAGGAACACCGGGGAGCTGTTTTTT. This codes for CASFPGRNTGELFF. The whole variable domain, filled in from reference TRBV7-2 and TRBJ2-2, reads GAGVSQSPSNKVTEKGKDVELRCDPISGHTALYWYRQSLGQGLEFLIYFQGNSAPDKSGLPSDRFSAERTGGSVSTLTIQRTQQEDSAVYLCASFPGRNTGELFFGEGSRLTVL.

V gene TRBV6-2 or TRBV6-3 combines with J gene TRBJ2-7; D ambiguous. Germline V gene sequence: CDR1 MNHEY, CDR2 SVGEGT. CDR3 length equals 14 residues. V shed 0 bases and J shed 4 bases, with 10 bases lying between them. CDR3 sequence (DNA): TGTGCCAGCAGTTACTCGAATTGGGTTTACGAGCAGTACTTC. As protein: CASSYSNWVYEQYF.